Each of the 20 T cell receptor beta chains below was sequenced from the same sample in a study of T cell responses to AZD1222 COVID-19 vaccine. Sequenced by immunoSEQ multiplex PCR; TCRdb stores in-frame clones only, minus some. The sample yields 120,000 or so clones, around 90% seen once. Sample: peripheral blood, taken on day 0 of AZD1222 vaccination. The receptors here all came from an adult in good health.

V usage is TRBV15 and J usage is TRBJ1-5, with 10 bases fitting TRBD1. Germline values: CDR1 LNHNV, CDR2 YYDKDF (reference sequence). V lost 5 bases to trimming and J lost 0 bases; unmatched junction nucleotides: 10. The CDR3 has 18 amino acids. The CDR3 DNA sequence: TGTGCCACCAGCCAGACGGGACAGGGGTTATATAGCAATCAGCCCCAGCATTTT. It specifies CATSQTGQGLYSNQPQHF.

The chain carries TRBV6-2 or TRBV6-3 and TRBJ1-2, with 7 positions matching TRBD1. The CDR3 extends over 14 amino acids. CDR1 is MNHEY, CDR2 SVGEGT, per germline. Trimming cost V 5 bases and J 4 bases; bases outside gene matches: 7. The DNA of the CDR3 is TGTGCCAGCAGTAGAGGGGGCCTCGTCTATGGCTACACCTTC. This encodes CASSRGGLVYGYTF.

This chain connects TRBV29-1 to TRBJ1-3, with 7 bases matching TRBD1. The germline V gene encodes CDR1 SQVTM and CDR2 ANQGSEA. The CDR3 loop spans 14 amino acids. V was clipped by 1 base and J by 3 bases; unmatched bases: 3. CDR3: CSVEGGGHGNTIYF. The CDR3 DNA reads as TGCAGCGTTGAAGGAGGGGGCCATGGAAACACCATATATTTT.

The chain recombines TRBV14 with TRBJ1-1; weak D call: TRBD1 (5 bases). This CDR3 has 13 amino acids. Per the germline V gene, CDR1 is SGHDN and CDR2 is FVKESK. Trimming removed 4 bases from V and 3 bases from J, with 9 bases in between. CDR3 sequence (DNA): TGTGCCAGCAGCCTCAGCAGGGACACTGAAGCTTTCTTT. Amino acid sequence: CASSLSRDTEAFF.

The chain combines TRBV28 with TRBJ2-1; 10 bases are shared with TRBD2. The CDR3 is made up of 17 amino acids. J was trimmed by 7 bases and V by 4 bases; bases with no gene match: 13. Per germline, CDR1 MDHEN and CDR2 SYDVKM. The CDR3 sequence is CASSSGLADDLRNEQFF. CDR3 in DNA: TGTGCCAGCAGTTCAGGACTAGCGGACGACTTGAGGAATGAGCAGTTCTTC.

The chain recombines TRBV11-2 with TRBJ2-5; TRBD2 matches at 9 bases. The J segment lost 0 bases and the V segment lost 2 bases, leaving 4 bases of the junction unmatched. In germline, CDR1 is SGHAT, CDR2 FQNNGV. This CDR3 region has 16 residues. The CDR3 bases are TGTGCCAGCAGCTTATCCGCGGGGGGGTACCAAGAGACCCAGTACTTC. Encoded protein: CASSLSAGGYQETQYF. Combining the CDR3 with reference TRBV11-2 and TRBJ2-5 gives the whole variable domain EAGVAQSPRYKIIEKRQSVAFWCNPISGHATLYWYQQILGQGPKLLIQFQNNGVVDDSQLPKDRFSAERLKGVDSTLKIQPAKLEDSAVYLCASSLSAGGYQETQYFGPGTRLLVL.

The V and J genes are TRBV6-1 and TRBJ1-4, with 10 bases aligning to TRBD1. This CDR3 has 16 residues. V lost 4 bases to trimming and J lost 2 bases; unmatched junction nucleotides: 4. Germline CDR1 and CDR2: MNHNS and SASEGT. CDR3 loop: CASSVRQGATNEKLFF. CDR3 coding DNA: TGTGCCAGCAGTGTTAGACAGGGGGCTACTAATGAAAAACTGTTTTTT.

CDR3 DNA: TGTGCCAGCAGCTTGACGCCGGACCCCTACGAGCAGTACTTC. Its translation: CASSLTPDPYEQYF. The chain couples TRBV5-5 to TRBJ2-7; D uncertain. Germline CDR1 and CDR2: SGHKS and YYEKEE (reference sequence). V gave up 1 base and J gave up 2 bases, with 10 bases separating them. This CDR3 region has 14 residues.

The chain recombines TRBV10-3 with TRBJ1-1, with D possibly TRBD1 on 5 matching bases. The CDR3 runs to 14 residues. Germline CDR1 reads ENHRY; CDR2 reads SYGVKD. The ends were cut back, 11 bases at V and 5 bases at J, with 21 bases in the middle. This chain's CDR3 is CALRREQGGTEAFF. As DNA, the CDR3 is TGTGCCTTAAGAAGAGAGCAGGGCGGGACTGAAGCTTTCTTT.

This chain links TRBV9 with TRBJ1-5; no definite D call. With 0 bases removed from V and 3 bases from J, the gap between germline ends came to 4 bases. This CDR3 contains 13 residues. Per the germline V gene, CDR1 is SGDLS and CDR2 is YYNGEE. The CDR3: CASSVGINQPQHF. CDR3 bases: TGTGCCAGCAGCGTAGGTATCAATCAGCCCCAGCATTTT.

The chain links TRBV6-5 to TRBJ1-1, with TRBD1 matching 8 bases. This CDR3 region has 15 residues. The V and J ends lost 6 bases and 1 base, in that order; junction bases with no gene match: 7. CDR1 and CDR2 (germline): MNHEY, SVGAGI. The CDR3 here is CASRPPTGANTEAFF. The CDR3, as DNA: TGTGCCAGCAGGCCACCGACAGGGGCGAACACTGAAGCTTTCTTT.

This clone occurred once. V and J are TRBV9 and TRBJ2-3, with TRBD2 matching over 11 bases. From germline, CDR1 is SGDLS and CDR2 YYNGEE. The junction had 6 bases not matched to a gene; V was cut back by 3 bases and J by 6 bases. The CDR3 has 15 residues. CDR3: CASSELAGVLDTQYF. Here the CDR3 DNA reads TGTGCCAGCAGCGAACTAGCGGGGGTATTGGATACGCAGTATTTT.

This rearrangement joins TRBV5-1 to TRBJ1-1, with TRBD1 matching 10 bases. There are 16 residues in the CDR3. The germline CDR1 and CDR2 sequences are SGHRS and YFSETQ. The J segment lost 1 base and the V segment lost 0 bases, leaving 3 bases of the junction unmatched. The CDR3 reads CASSLGQGAGNTEAFF. The CDR3 coding sequence is TGCGCCAGCAGCTTGGGACAGGGGGCAGGGAACACTGAAGCTTTCTTT.

The rearrangement links TRBV6-6 to TRBJ2-4; either TRBD1 or TRBD2 may supply D (6 bases each). The germline V and J ends were trimmed by 6 bases and 1 base, with 16 bases remaining between them. CDR3 length: 16 amino acids. Germline V gene lookup returns CDR1 MNHNY and CDR2 SVGAGI (reference sequence). The CDR3 is CASSDPGGWAKNIQYF. The CDR3 bases are TGTGCCAGCAGCGACCCCGGGGGCTGGGCCAAAAACATTCAGTACTTC.

The sample holds a few counts of this clone. The genes are TRBV28 and TRBJ2-2; D unclear. V was clipped by 6 bases and J by 7 bases, with 9 bases between them. The CDR3 loop spans 12 amino acids. Germline V gives CDR1 MDHEN, CDR2 SYDVKM. CDR3 sequence: CASRTPGGELFF. The CDR3 region has the DNA TGTGCCAGCAGAACCCCGGGCGGGGAGCTGTTTTTT.

The V and J genes are TRBV4-1 and TRBJ2-3; possibly TRBD2 for D (5 bases). Per germline, CDR1 MGHRA and CDR2 YSYEKL. The CDR3 consists of 14 residues. Trimming pared 1 base from V and 9 bases from J, leaving 14 bases between. DNA for the CDR3: TGCGCCAGCAGCCAAGTCATACTAGTGGAAACGCAGTATTTT. It translates to CASSQVILVETQYF.

This chain joins TRBV27 and TRBJ2-7, with D possibly matching TRBD1 (5 bases). CDR1 is MNHEY, CDR2 SMNVEV, per germline (reference sequence). The CDR3 is made up of 15 amino acids. With 0 bases removed from V and 1 base from J, the gap between germline ends came to 10 bases. CDR3 nucleotides: TGTGCCAGCAGTTTATCAAGGGGTAGTTCCTACGAGCAGTACTTC. It yields the protein CASSLSRGSSYEQYF.

The rearrangement links TRBV11-2 to TRBJ1-3; D is uncertain. V gave up 4 bases and J gave up 0 bases, with 7 bases separating them. The germline gives CDR1 SGHAT, CDR2 FQNNGV. The CDR3 length is 14 residues. CDR3 coding DNA: TGTGCCAGCAGCTCAACAACCTCTGGAAACACCATATATTTT. As protein: CASSSTTSGNTIYF.

This sequence joins TRBV11-3 and TRBJ1-1; 7 bases are a match to TRBD1. V lost 5 bases, J lost 3 bases, and 3 bases stayed unmatched. CDR3 length: 13 residues. Germline V CDR1 and CDR2: SGHNT, YENEEA. The chain's CDR3 is CASSRGQDTEAFF. The CDR3 bases are TGTGCCAGCAGCCGAGGACAGGACACTGAAGCTTTCTTT.

The chain employs TRBV2 and TRBJ2-5, with 7 positions matching TRBD2. The CDR3 contains 16 residues. Germline V CDR1 and CDR2: SNHLY, FYNNEI. The V gene end was trimmed by 3 bases and the J gene end by 3 bases; junction bases not matched to a gene: 10. Written as DNA, the CDR3 is TGTGCCAGCAGTGATCAACGCGGGGGAAGGGAAGAGACCCAGTACTTC. Translated: CASSDQRGGREETQYF.